Listed below are T cell receptor beta chains from one sample, sequenced in a study of regulatory T cells in long-lasting Graves disease. A single record per CDR3 protein comes from TCRdb applying MiXCR to the multiplex PCR reads. This sample yields more than 300,000 distinct CDR3 sequences, of which around 15% are seen a single time; roughly 21% belongs to the top ten. Another study also made use of these data, one on T cells in Graves' hyperthyroidism and ophthalmopathy.

This specimen consisted of peripheral blood mononuclear cells (PBMCs), obtained at new diagnosis, from a patient treated with antithyroid drugs. These receptor sequences come from a young woman with Graves disease. CDR3s include the opening cysteine and the closing phenylalanine or tryptophan. Fields, in order: CDR3 length, D gene, J gene, V gene, clone size, CDR3 protein, CDR3 DNA. The D gene is left open where the match is weak. Clone size is given for some rows only: seen once, a few or many times, or a class if the clone is expanded.

14 | - | TRBJ1-2 | TRBV19 | - | CASTISAANYGYTF | TGTGCCAGTACCATTTCGGCGGCTAACTATGGCTACACCTTC
14 | TRBD2 | TRBJ2-2 | TRBV2 | many | CAGLAGGPVGELFF | TGTGCCGGCCTAGCGGGGGGGCCCGTCGGGGAGCTGTTTTTT
11 | TRBD1 | TRBJ1-1 | TRBV6-2/TRBV6-3 | many | CASSPGQWAFF | TGTGCCAGCAGTCCGGGACAGTGGGCTTTCTTT
14 | TRBD2 | TRBJ2-1 | TRBV9 | - | CASSTRLARDEQFF | TGTGCCAGCAGCACCCGACTAGCTCGCGATGAGCAGTTCTTC
15 | - | TRBJ2-2 | TRBV7-9 | many | CASKRRELLIGELFF | TGTGCCAGCAAGAGACGGGAGCTACTTATCGGGGAGCTGTTTTTT
12 | - | TRBJ2-7 | TRBV28 | many | CASSLFPGEQYF | TGTGCCAGCAGTTTATTTCCAGGCGAGCAGTACTTC
15 | - | TRBJ2-1 | TRBV11-2 | many | CASSLEGGTGGEQFF | TGTGCCAGCAGCTTAGAGGGTGGGACGGGTGGTGAGCAGTTCTTC
13 | TRBD1 | TRBJ1-6 | TRBV30 | many | CAWSGAQGVTLHF | TGTGCCTGGAGTGGGGCCCAGGGGGTCACCCTCCACTTT
15 | TRBD2 | TRBJ2-1 | TRBV5-1 | - | CASTELADSYNEQFF | TGCGCCAGCACCGAACTAGCGGACTCCTACAATGAGCAGTTCTTC
14 | - | TRBJ2-7 | TRBV11-2 | many | CASSLPGLPYEQYF | TGTGCCAGCAGCTTACCGGGTCTTCCCTACGAGCAGTACTTC
15 | - | TRBJ1-5 | TRBV20-1 | few | CSARDGQIRNQPQHF | TGCAGTGCTAGAGATGGACAGATCCGAAATCAGCCCCAGCATTTT
14 | TRBD1 | TRBJ1-1 | TRBV9 | few | CASSVRQGNTEAFF | TGTGCCAGCAGCGTCAGACAGGGGAACACTGAAGCTTTCTTT
15 | - | TRBJ1-2 | TRBV6-2/TRBV6-3 | many | CASSSGGFLGTGYTF | TGTGCCAGCAGTTCGGGGGGGTTTTTGGGGACCGGCTACACCTTC
13 | TRBD1 | TRBJ2-7 | TRBV20-1 | many | CSAWTGNSYEQYF | TGCAGTGCCTGGACAGGGAATTCCTACGAGCAGTACTTC
14 | - | TRBJ1-4 | TRBV2 | many | CASSEGATNEKLFF | TGTGCCAGCAGTGAAGGGGCAACTAATGAAAAACTGTTTTTT
13 | - | TRBJ2-7 | TRBV12-3/TRBV12-4 | many | CASRTGPLHEQYF | TGTGCCAGCAGAACCGGGCCTCTACACGAGCAGTACTTC